Below are 24 T cell receptor beta chains sequenced from a single sample in a study of blood T cell repertoires in COVID-19. TCRdb's table, derived via immunoSEQ multiplex PCR, lists solely in-frame clones and lacks some. The sample lists 200,000 to 300,000 clones; around 88% were seen once. The sample comprised PBMCs or T cells enriched from blood (not recorded which). These receptors were taken from a woman between 35 and 50 years old with acute COVID-19.

The chain combines TRBV27 with TRBJ2-5; 13 nucleotides line up with TRBD2. The CDR3 is 14 residues long. Germline lookup yields CDR1 MNHEY and CDR2 SMNVEV (reference sequence). Trimming removed 6 bases from V and 4 bases from J; junction bases left unmatched: 2. CDR3 region: CASRGLAGVETQYF. The CDR3 nucleotides are TGTGCCAGCAGAGGACTAGCGGGAGTAGAGACCCAGTACTTC.

The chain combines TRBV6-6 with TRBJ1-1; a possible D gene is TRBD1 (5 bases). The V gene's germline CDR1 is MNHNY and CDR2 SVGAGI (reference sequence). V was trimmed by 6 bases and J by 7 bases, leaving 12 bases between them. The length of the CDR3 is 12 residues. The CDR3 DNA follows: TGTGCCAGCAGCAGTTGGGGGGATGAAGCTTTCTTT. The encoded protein is CASSSWGDEAFF.

This rearrangement joins TRBV7-9 to TRBJ1-1; 9 bases agree with TRBD1. V trimming: 5 bases; J trimming: 5 bases; junction bases outside the gene matches: 6. The CDR3 length is 14 residues. Germline lookup yields CDR1 SEHNR and CDR2 FQNEAQ (reference sequence). CDR3: CASSPQGASTEAFF. The CDR3, as DNA: TGTGCCAGCAGCCCACAGGGGGCTTCGACTGAAGCTTTCTTT.

J is TRBJ2-1 and V is TRBV7-9, with TRBD2 matching 11 bases. This CDR3 region has 15 residues. Germline CDR1 and CDR2: SEHNR and FQNEAQ (reference sequence). V lost 2 bases, J lost 8 bases, and 5 bases stayed unmatched. The CDR3 loop reads CASSLIAGGGDEQFF. CDR3 nucleotides: TGTGCCAGCAGCTTAATAGCGGGAGGGGGGGATGAGCAGTTCTTC.

This chain joins TRBV18 and TRBJ1-2; a weak D match, TRBD1 (5 bases). The CDR3 is 15 residues long. Per the germline V gene, CDR1 is KGHSH and CDR2 is LQKENI. Trimming took off 6 bases at V and 3 bases at J, with 17 bases between the two ends. CDR3 in DNA: TGTGCCAGCTCCCCTTCTAGGGGCCCCCACTATGGCTACACCTTC. It translates to CASSPSRGPHYGYTF.

The V call is TRBV7-9, the J call TRBJ1-1; 9 nucleotides match TRBD1. In germline, CDR1 is SEHNR, CDR2 FQNEAQ (reference sequence). The length of the CDR3 is 15 residues. V was pared by 5 bases and J by 5 bases, with 9 bases of the junction left unmatched. CDR3 amino acids: CASSPTGGYGTEAFF. CDR3 nucleotides: TGTGCCAGCAGCCCGACAGGGGGTTATGGGACTGAAGCTTTCTTT.

This chain connects TRBV6-5 to TRBJ1-4; D uncertain. The CDR3 length is 14 residues. Trimming left V 7 bases short and J 2 bases short, with 11 bases between. Per the germline V gene, CDR1 is MNHEY and CDR2 is SVGAGI. CDR3 DNA: TGTGCCAGCACCCCGGCGCGGACTAATGAAAAACTGTTTTTT. Translating gives CASTPARTNEKLFF.

V and J are TRBV19 and TRBJ2-1; 8 bases map to TRBD1. Germline CDR1 reads LNHDA; CDR2 reads SQIVND (reference sequence). V shed 8 bases, J shed 5 bases, and the junction held 5 bases outside the gene matches. This CDR3 has 13 residues. The CDR3 protein is CASGQGANNEQFF. CDR3 coding DNA: TGTGCCAGTGGGCAGGGGGCCAACAATGAGCAGTTCTTC.

The V call is TRBV21-1, the J call TRBJ1-6; the table's D call, TRBD1, was not checked against the DNA. TRBV21-1 is a listed pseudogene. The CDR3 is 15 amino acids. CDR3 in DNA: TGTGCCAGCCCCACCAAACAGGGACCGATCTCACCCCTCCACTTT. Translating gives CASPTKQGPISPLHF.

The V call is TRBV6-5, the J call TRBJ1-1; no reliable D call. The germline gives CDR1 MNHEY, CDR2 SVGAGI. The CDR3 length is 15 residues. Trimming took 0 bases from V and 2 from J, leaving 10 bases between them. CDR3 in amino acids: CASSYSVAINTEAFF. CDR3 nucleotide sequence: TGTGCCAGCAGTTACTCGGTCGCTATTAACACTGAAGCTTTCTTT.

This sequence joins TRBV2 and TRBJ2-1; maybe TRBD2 (6 bases). Deletions cut 2 bases from V and 10 bases from J, with 15 bases between. Germline CDR1 SNHLY, CDR2 FYNNEI. This CDR3 is 14 amino acids long. The CDR3 nucleotides read TGTGCCAGCAGTGAAAGTTTTAGCGGCTCCGAGCAGTTCTTC. Its protein product is CASSESFSGSEQFF.

V and J are TRBV9 and TRBJ2-2, with 7 bases fitting TRBD2. Looked up from germline, CDR1 is SGDLS and CDR2 is YYNGEE. CDR3 length equals 14 residues. Trimming removed 4 bases from V and 0 bases from J; junction bases left unmatched: 0. For the CDR3, the DNA is TGTGCCAGCAGCAGCGGGACGAACACCGGGGAGCTGTTTTTT. Protein: CASSSGTNTGELFF.

The chain links TRBV18 to TRBJ2-1; 11 positions agree with TRBD2. Germline CDR1 is KGHSH and CDR2 is LQKENI. Trimming cost V 5 bases and J 4 bases; bases outside gene matches: 4. The length of the CDR3 is 15 residues. The CDR3 DNA follows: TGTGCCAGCTCATTTCTAGCGGGAGGTTACAATGAGCAGTTCTTC. Translated, it gives CASSFLAGGYNEQFF.

This clone was found once. V is TRBV27 and J is TRBJ2-1; TRBD2 aligns across 9 bases. Germline assignment: CDR1 MNHEY and CDR2 SMNVEV (reference sequence). V dropped 2 bases and J dropped 8; count of bases not matched to a gene: 10. This CDR3 spans 16 amino acids. CDR3 in DNA: TGTGCCAGCAGTTTAAGCCCCGGGACTAGCTTCCATGAGCAGTTCTTC. Residues: CASSLSPGTSFHEQFF.

This clone showed up just once. CDR3 nucleotides: TGTGCCAGCAGCGTAGTAGGACAGCGCACAGATACGCAGTATTTT. It codes for CASSVVGQRTDTQYF. This rearrangement joins TRBV9 to TRBJ2-3, with D maybe TRBD1 (6 bases). There are 15 residues in the CDR3. Germline CDR1 is SGDLS and CDR2 is YYNGEE. Trimming stripped 0 bases from V and 1 base from J, with 9 bases between.

This clone was seen a few times. The chain combines TRBV11-2 with TRBJ1-1; tentative D call: TRBD1 (6 bases). This CDR3 region has 17 residues. Trimming took 5 bases from V and 1 from J, leaving 20 bases between them. Germline-derived CDR1 and CDR2 are SGHAT and FQNNGV. The CDR3 is CASSRYNSDRRNTEAFF. CDR3 coding DNA: TGTGCCAGCAGCCGGTACAACAGTGACAGGAGGAACACTGAAGCTTTCTTT.

This chain uses TRBV4-1 with TRBJ2-1, with D perhaps TRBD2 (6 bases). This CDR3 region has 16 residues. Looked up from germline, CDR1 is MGHRA and CDR2 is YSYEKL. The V end was cut by 4 bases, the J end by 7 bases, with 20 bases between. CDR3 sequence (DNA): TGCGCCAGCAGCCGCCGGACTAACCAATTGGGAAATGAGCAGTTCTTC. It translates to CASSRRTNQLGNEQFF.

The chain has TRBV19 and TRBJ1-5, with 7 bases aligning to TRBD1. Germline V gene data show CDR1 as LNHDA and CDR2 as SQIVND (reference sequence). The CDR3 extends over 14 amino acids. V was pared by 11 bases and J by 4 bases, with 11 bases of the junction left unmatched. CDR3 nucleotides: TGTGCCGTAAAAACAGGGGTTGGGAATCAGCCCCAGCATTTT. This codes for CAVKTGVGNQPQHF.

V gene TRBV11-2 combines with J gene TRBJ1-6, with 9 bases matching TRBD1. V shed 2 bases, J shed 5 bases, and the junction held 7 bases outside the gene matches. CDR1 is SGHAT and CDR2 is FQNNGV in the germline V gene. The CDR3 extends over 17 amino acids. The CDR3 bases are TGTGCCAGCAGCTTATTTGGGACAGGGAAGGATAATTCACCCCTCCACTTT. Translating it yields CASSLFGTGKDNSPLHF.

The chain carries TRBV18 and TRBJ2-7; 7 nucleotides line up with TRBD2. The germline gives CDR1 KGHSH, CDR2 LQKENI. This CDR3 has 15 residues. V was pared by 3 bases and J by 6 bases, with 11 bases of the junction left unmatched. CDR3 in DNA: TGTGCCAGCTCACCGGAGTCGCGGGAGAACGGCGAGCAGTACTTC. It specifies CASSPESRENGEQYF. Drawing the rest from reference TRBV18 and TRBJ2-7, the complete variable domain is NAGVMQNPRHLVRRRGQEARLRCSPMKGHSHVYWYRQLPEEGLKFMVYLQKENIIDESGMPKERFSAEFPKEGPSILRIQQVVRGDSAAYFCASSPESRENGEQYFGPGTRLTVT.

A single count supports this clone. The J gene is TRBJ2-1, the V gene TRBV15; D is ambiguous. V lost 4 bases to trimming and J lost 0 bases, with 10 bases between them. Germline V gene data show CDR1 as LNHNV and CDR2 as YYDKDF (reference sequence). This CDR3 is built from 15 residues. The CDR3 loop reads CATSTGGASYNEQFF. The CDR3 DNA reads TGTGCCACCAGCACCGGCGGAGCCTCCTACAATGAGCAGTTCTTC.

This clone occurred a few times. This chain links TRBV7-9 with TRBJ2-2; TRBD2 matches at 13 bases. The junction had 3 bases not matched to a gene; V was cut back by 8 bases and J by 0 bases. The CDR3 totals 16 residues. Germline loops: CDR1 SEHNR, CDR2 FQNEAQ (reference sequence). CDR3 sequence (DNA): TGTGCCAGCGTACTAGCGGGAGGGGCGAACACCGGGGAGCTGTTTTTT. Residues: CASVLAGGANTGELFF.

The chain recombines TRBV19 with TRBJ2-7, with TRBD1 identical over 10 bases. Germline V CDR1 and CDR2: LNHDA, SQIVND (reference sequence). The trim removed 5 bases at V and 2 bases at J, leaving 3 bases unmatched. This CDR3 spans 14 amino acids. In nucleotides, the CDR3 is TGTGCCAGTAGTCTCGGGACAGGGGCCTACGAGCAGTACTTC. Translation: CASSLGTGAYEQYF. Using reference TRBV19 and TRBJ2-7 for the parts outside the CDR3, the full variable domain is DGGITQSPKYLFRKEGQNVTLSCEQNLNHDAMYWYRQDPGQGLRLIYYSQIVNDFQKGDIAEGYSVSREKKESFPLTVTSAQKNPTAFYLCASSLGTGAYEQYFGPGTRLTVT.

V and J are TRBV5-1 and TRBJ1-2; 9 positions match TRBD1. Losses at the gene ends were 3 bases for V and 4 bases for J; bases not matched to a gene: 13. Germline lookup yields CDR1 SGHRS and CDR2 YFSETQ. CDR3 size: 17 residues. The CDR3 DNA sequence: TGCGCCAGCAGCTCCGGAGGGACAGGGCCTCGGGTCTATGGCTACACCTTC. Translating gives CASSSGGTGPRVYGYTF. The whole variable domain, filled in from reference TRBV5-1 and TRBJ1-2, reads KAGVTQTPRYLIKTRGQQVTLSCSPISGHRSVSWYQQTPGQGLQFLFEYFSETQRNKGNFPGRFSGRQFSNSRSEMNVSTLELGDSALYLCASSSGGTGPRVYGYTFGSGTRLTVV.